The 29 T cell receptor beta chains presented below share a single source sample, sequenced in a study of radiation and T cells in renal cell carcinoma. Profiled with immunoSEQ multiplex PCR; TCRdb holds only in-frame clones, not every one. The sample shows 140,000 to 150,000 clones, about 88% of them seen only once. The time point: baseline pretreatment blood. Treatment noted: 15 Gy SBRT to primary tumor, nephrectomy 4 weeks later. The sample consisted of blood, taken from a patient whose treatment included radiotherapy and nephrectomy. These receptors were collected from a woman in her 70s with renal cell carcinoma.

CDR3 sequence reads: CASSPIAGVGTQYF. The CDR3 DNA sequence: TGTGCCAGCAGCCCAATAGCGGGGGTGGGCACCCAGTACTTC. The rearrangement joins TRBV11-2 to TRBJ2-5; TRBD2 matches at 9 bases. This CDR3 has 14 amino acids. Germline V gene data show CDR1 as SGHAT and CDR2 as FQNNGV. The J segment lost 8 bases and the V segment lost 5 bases, leaving 9 bases of the junction unmatched.

This clone was observed a single time. V usage is TRBV14 and J usage is TRBJ2-3; D possibly corresponds to TRBD2 (6 bases). This CDR3 is 15 amino acids long. Germline CDR1 SGHDN, CDR2 FVKESK. The V end lost 1 base, the J end lost 2 bases, and 10 bases lay between the germline ends. The CDR3 DNA reads as TGTGCCAGCAGCCAAGTGGCGGGGCACACAGATACGCAGTATTTT. Encoded protein: CASSQVAGHTDTQYF.

This sequence joins TRBV10-3 and TRBJ1-3; a weak D match, TRBD1 (5 bases). This CDR3 region has 14 residues. V was clipped by 6 bases and J by 4 bases, with 13 bases between them. The germline V gene encodes CDR1 ENHRY and CDR2 SYGVKD. CDR3 DNA: TGTGCCATCAGGGACACGCTCTCAGGAAACACCATATATTTT. This gives the protein CAIRDTLSGNTIYF.

The V gene is TRBV5-1, the J gene TRBJ2-3; 7 bases map to TRBD1. Germline CDR1 and CDR2: SGHRS and YFSETQ. The CDR3 sequence is 16 residues long. Losses at the gene ends were 3 bases for V and 4 bases for J; bases not matched to a gene: 11. The CDR3 DNA is TGCGCCAGCAGCTGGGGAGACAGGGATGCGGCAGATACGCAGTATTTT. The encoded protein is CASSWGDRDAADTQYF.

V and J are TRBV18 and TRBJ1-1; weak D call: TRBD1 (5 bases). The CDR3 sequence is 14 residues long. Germline-derived CDR1 and CDR2 are KGHSH and LQKENI. V lost 3 bases to trimming and J lost 0 bases, with 8 bases between them. The CDR3 here is CASSPRQLNTEAFF. Here the CDR3 DNA reads TGTGCCAGCTCACCCCGACAGTTGAACACTGAAGCTTTCTTT.

The chain uses TRBV4-3 and TRBJ2-2, with D maybe TRBD2 (6 bases). The CDR3 loop spans 15 amino acids. With 1 base removed from V and 4 bases from J, the gap between germline ends came to 10 bases. Looked up from germline, CDR1 is LGHNA and CDR2 is YSLEER. CDR3 in amino acids: CASSQGASVTGELFF. The CDR3 bases are TGCGCCAGCAGCCAAGGGGCTAGCGTCACCGGGGAGCTGTTTTTT.

The genes are TRBV7-2 and TRBJ1-2; TRBD1 might be the D (6 bases). The germline V gene encodes CDR1 SGHTA and CDR2 FQGNSA. The ends were cut back, 3 bases at V and 7 bases at J, with 12 bases in the middle. The CDR3 sequence is 13 residues long. In nucleotides, the CDR3 is TGTGCCAGCAGCTTCAGCGGGGGGCCTGGCTACACCTTC. Residues: CASSFSGGPGYTF.

The rearrangement links TRBV19 to TRBJ1-6; the D is unclear. From germline, CDR1 is LNHDA and CDR2 SQIVND (reference sequence). The V gene lost 3 bases and the J gene lost 1 base, with 7 bases spanning the gap. CDR3 length: 15 residues. Here the CDR3 DNA reads TGTGCCAGTAGTATTCCGGGGTCCTATAATTCACCCCTCCACTTT. Amino acid sequence: CASSIPGSYNSPLHF.

There are a few counts of this clone. V usage is TRBV2 and J usage is TRBJ1-2, with 7 bases aligning to TRBD1. V gave up 9 bases and J gave up 4 bases; unmatched junction bases: 5. The germline V gene encodes CDR1 SNHLY and CDR2 FYNNEI. There are 12 residues in the CDR3. The CDR3 DNA follows: TGTGCCAGTTTGACAGGGCGCTATGGCTACACCTTC. As protein: CASLTGRYGYTF.

The chain uses TRBV9 and TRBJ2-1, with 7 bases identical to TRBD2. CDR1 is SGDLS and CDR2 is YYNGEE in the germline V gene. This CDR3 comprises 19 residues. With V trimmed by 3 bases and J by 0 bases, 15 bases remained unmatched. The CDR3: CASSARGNSGPSSYNEQFF. The CDR3 DNA sequence: TGTGCCAGCAGCGCCCGAGGAAATAGCGGGCCGAGCTCCTACAATGAGCAGTTCTTC.

The J gene is TRBJ1-5, the V gene TRBV7-6; D gene unclear. With 0 bases removed from V and 4 bases from J, the gap between germline ends came to 4 bases. CDR1 is SGHVS, CDR2 FNYEAQ, per germline. The CDR3 runs 13 residues. DNA for the CDR3: TGTGCCAGCAGCTTAGCAGCAAATCAGCCCCAGCATTTT. It yields the protein CASSLAANQPQHF.

This sequence joins TRBV5-4 and TRBJ1-1; 7 bases align to TRBD1. J was trimmed by 4 bases and V by 4 bases; bases with no gene match: 7. The CDR3 runs 14 residues. CDR1 is SGHNT and CDR2 is YYREEE in the germline V gene (reference sequence). CDR3 loop: CASSLTGAATEAFF. The DNA for the CDR3 is TGTGCCAGCAGCCTCACAGGGGCCGCCACTGAAGCTTTCTTT. Filled out from reference TRBV5-4 and TRBJ1-1, the complete variable domain reads ETGVTQSPTHLIKTRGQQVTLRCSSQSGHNTVSWYQQALGQGPQFIFQYYREEENGRGNFPPRFSGLQFPNYSSELNVNALELDDSALYLCASSLTGAATEAFFGQGTRLTVV.

The gene calls are TRBV6-6 and TRBJ2-7; D might be TRBD2 (7 bases). V lost 5 bases and J lost 6, with 17 bases in between. Per germline, CDR1 MNHNY and CDR2 SVGAGI (reference sequence). The CDR3 runs to 14 residues. The CDR3 DNA sequence: TGTGCCAGCAGTGGGGGGGCTTTCGGTCGCGAGCAGTACTTC. Translated: CASSGGAFGREQYF.

Concerning this clone itself: Additional DNA sequences in this sample encode the identical CDR3. The chain has TRBV10-3 and TRBJ2-3; D is undetermined. Trimming cost V 3 bases and J 0 bases, with 4 bases left between them. The CDR3 consists of 13 residues. CDR1 ENHRY and CDR2 SYGVKD come from the germline V gene. CDR3 amino acids: CAISESSTDTQYF. DNA for the CDR3: TGTGCCATCAGTGAATCCAGCACAGATACGCAGTATTTT.

The rearrangement joins TRBV4-3 to TRBJ2-2; 11 bases fit TRBD1. The CDR3 is 18 residues long. Germline-derived CDR1 and CDR2 are LGHNA and YSLEER. V dropped 4 bases and J dropped 4; count of bases not matched to a gene: 11. The DNA for the CDR3 is TGCGCCAGCAGCCGGACCCCGGGGACAGGGGGTTTCACCGGGGAGCTGTTTTTT. Protein sequence: CASSRTPGTGGFTGELFF.

With regard to this clone: At one boundary the junction diverges from the germline segment, which might be a read error. The chain carries TRBV15 and TRBJ1-3; D not resolved. Germline lookup yields CDR1 LNHNV and CDR2 YYDKDF (reference sequence). This CDR3 is 16 amino acids long. The CDR3 region is CATSRESGSSVNTIYF. The CDR3 DNA is TGTGCCACCAGCAGAGAAAGCGGCTCCTCTGTAAACACCATATATTTT.

The CDR3 loop reads CASRNRTVPPPYGYTF. The CDR3 bases are TGTGCAAGTCGCAACCGGACAGTTCCCCCACCTTATGGCTACACCTTC. The gene calls are TRBV12-2 and TRBJ1-2; the table's D call TRBD1 went unverified against the DNA. TRBV12-2 is annotated as a pseudogene. The CDR3 is 16 amino acids.

As DNA, the CDR3 is TGTGCCAGTAGTATACAGGATACTGAAGCTTTCTTT. Translation: CASSIQDTEAFF. The chain recombines TRBV19 with TRBJ1-1, with D unclear. The CDR3 spans 12 residues. The V gene lost 2 bases and the J gene lost 5 bases, with 6 bases spanning the gap. From germline, CDR1 is LNHDA and CDR2 SQIVND (reference sequence).

The V gene is TRBV5-5, the J gene TRBJ2-7; 8 positions match TRBD1. The CDR3 consists of 15 residues. Germline V gene data show CDR1 as SGHKS and CDR2 as YYEKEE (reference sequence). Trimming cost V 0 bases and J 3 bases; bases outside gene matches: 5. CDR3 bases: TGTGCCAGCAGCTTGGTGGGGGACAGGAGCTACGAGCAGTACTTC. Residues: CASSLVGDRSYEQYF.

The table lists this clone with a count of one. The V call is TRBV5-1, the J call TRBJ1-6; D might be TRBD1 (5 bases). This CDR3 contains 17 residues. The germline V gene has CDR1 SGHRS and CDR2 YFSETQ. The V end was cut by 0 bases, the J end by 0 bases, with 10 bases between. CDR3 DNA sequence: TGCGCCAGCAGCTTGGACGCAGGGCGCTCCTATAATTCACCCCTCCACTTT. Its protein product is CASSLDAGRSYNSPLHF.

This clone was seen once. The J gene is TRBJ1-5, the V gene TRBV18, with a tentative D call TRBD1 (6 bases). V dropped 4 bases and J dropped 4 bases, with 14 bases sitting between them. From germline, CDR1 is KGHSH and CDR2 LQKENI. This CDR3 region has 15 residues. In DNA, the CDR3 is TGTGCCAGCTCACGCACGGGACAATCGAATCAGCCCCAGCATTTT. It codes for CASSRTGQSNQPQHF.

The V call is TRBV19, the J call TRBJ1-1; 8 positions agree with TRBD1. From germline, CDR1 is LNHDA and CDR2 SQIVND (reference sequence). The CDR3 totals 15 residues. V dropped 6 bases and J dropped 1; count of bases not matched to a gene: 7. The CDR3 loop is CASSFRTGRNTEAFF. The CDR3 nucleotides are TGTGCCAGTAGCTTCCGGACAGGGAGGAACACTGAAGCTTTCTTT.

This chain connects TRBV25-1 to TRBJ1-4; tentative D call: TRBD1 (5 bases). Germline loops: CDR1 MGHDK, CDR2 SYGVNS. This CDR3 has 16 residues. Trimming took off 9 bases at V and 0 bases at J, with 17 bases between the two ends. The CDR3 is CASRLGGQATNEKLFF. The CDR3 coding sequence is TGTGCCAGTCGACTCGGGGGTCAGGCAACTAATGAAAAACTGTTTTTT. The whole variable domain, remainder taken from reference TRBV25-1 and TRBJ1-4, is EADIYQTPRYLVIGTGKKITLECSQTMGHDKMYWYQQDPGMELHLIHYSYGVNSTEKGDLSSESTVSRIRTEHFPLTLESARPSHTSQYLCASRLGGQATNEKLFFGSGTQLSVL.

The gene calls are TRBV6-6 and TRBJ1-3; D ambiguous. Germline V lookup: CDR1 MNHNY, CDR2 SVGAGI (reference sequence). V was clipped by 2 bases and J by 3 bases, with 11 bases between them. The CDR3 runs to 15 residues. The CDR3 DNA follows: TGTGCCAGCAGTTACCCGAAAAGGATTGGAAACACCATATATTTT. Its translation is CASSYPKRIGNTIYF.

V and J are TRBV9 and TRBJ2-3; D gene uncertain. CDR1 is SGDLS and CDR2 is YYNGEE in the germline V gene. V gave up 4 bases and J gave up 0 bases, with 12 bases separating them. This CDR3 has 15 residues. The chain's CDR3 is CASSPSGTSTDTQYF. The CDR3 DNA is TGTGCCAGCAGCCCCTCCGGAACTAGCACAGATACGCAGTATTTT.

The chain is built from TRBV9 and TRBJ1-2; a possible D gene is TRBD1 (5 bases). Trimming pared 0 bases from V and 4 bases from J, leaving 10 bases between. Germline V CDR1 and CDR2: SGDLS, YYNGEE. CDR3 size: 14 residues. DNA for the CDR3: TGTGCCAGCAGCGTAGCTGGGGGGTCCTATGGCTACACCTTC. It encodes CASSVAGGSYGYTF. Supplemented by reference TRBV9 and TRBJ1-2, the full variable domain reads DSGVTQTPKHLITATGQRVTLRCSPRSGDLSVYWYQQSLDQGLQFLIQYYNGEERAKGNILERFSAQQFPDLHSELNLSSLELGDSALYFCASSVAGGSYGYTFGSGTRLTVV.

This CDR3 is CAIRNRDAGSGQYF. The CDR3 DNA reads as TGTGCCATCAGGAACCGGGACGCCGGGTCGGGCCAGTACTTC. V is TRBV10-3 and J is TRBJ2-5, with D perhaps being TRBD1 or TRBD2 (5 bases each). Germline V lookup: CDR1 ENHRY, CDR2 SYGVKD. Deletions cut 6 bases from V and 10 bases from J, with 21 bases between. CDR3 size: 14 residues.

The chain employs TRBV5-8 and TRBJ2-2; TRBD1 matches at 9 bases. The length of the CDR3 is 16 residues. J gave up 2 bases and V 4 bases, and 6 bases lay outside the gene matches. CDR1 is SGHTS and CDR2 is YDEGEE in the germline V gene. The chain's CDR3 is CASSRYRGRNTGELFF. Written as DNA, the CDR3 is TGTGCCAGCAGCCGATACAGGGGGCGAAACACCGGGGAGCTGTTTTTT.

This sequence joins TRBV5-1 and TRBJ1-1, with D maybe TRBD1 (5 bases). V was clipped by 5 bases and J by 3 bases, with 17 bases between them. This CDR3 has 15 amino acids. Germline V CDR1 and CDR2: SGHRS, YFSETQ. CDR3 DNA sequence: TGCGCCAGCAGTCGTGACGGGGCGGGGGACACTGAAGCTTTCTTT. Residues: CASSRDGAGDTEAFF.